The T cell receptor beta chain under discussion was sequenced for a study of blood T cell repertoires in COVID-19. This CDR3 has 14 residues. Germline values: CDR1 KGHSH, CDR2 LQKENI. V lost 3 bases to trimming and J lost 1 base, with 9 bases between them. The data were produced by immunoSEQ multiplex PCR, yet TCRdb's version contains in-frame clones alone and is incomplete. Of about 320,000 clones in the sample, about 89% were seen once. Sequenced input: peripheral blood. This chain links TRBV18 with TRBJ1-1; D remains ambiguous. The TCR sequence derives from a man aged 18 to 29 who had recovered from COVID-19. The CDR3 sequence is CASSPQNGNTEAFF. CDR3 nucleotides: TGTGCCAGCTCACCCCAAAACGGGAACACTGAAGCTTTCTTT.